One sample yielded the 22 T cell receptor beta chains listed below, sequenced in a study of T cell responses to AZD1222 COVID-19 vaccine (dated by TCRdb to 2020 to 2023). Per the publication, the time point label means: baseline before first vaccination. The library came from the immunoSEQ multiplex PCR assay. The clones in this table, taken by TCRdb from immuneACCESS, are in-frame only. Not every clone is retained; where verified, under half of the shortfall comes from an unresolved V gene, and the cause of the rest is unknown. A total of 120,000 or so clones appear in this sample, around 92% of them only once. About 4.8% of the sample is in the top ten clones. The specimen was peripheral blood, collected on day 0 of AZD1222 vaccination. Receptors were obtained from an adult in good health.

The chain couples TRBV25-1 to TRBJ2-3; D might be TRBD2 (6 bases). The V gene's germline CDR1 is MGHDK and CDR2 SYGVNS. Trimming shortened V by 6 bases and J by 10 bases, and 11 bases separated the two germline ends. CDR3 length: 11 residues. CDR3 coding DNA: TGTGCCAGCAGCCCCGGGGGACCGCAGTATTTT. It codes for CASSPGGPQYF.

This clone was detected only a few times. CDR3 DNA sequence: TGTGCCAGCTCACCACAAGGGCTAGCGGGAACATCCTACAATGAGCAGTTCTTC. It yields the protein CASSPQGLAGTSYNEQFF. The gene calls are TRBV18 and TRBJ2-1, with TRBD2 matching over 9 bases. The CDR3 totals 18 residues. Germline V CDR1 and CDR2: KGHSH, LQKENI. The V gene end was trimmed by 1 base and the J gene end by 1 base; junction bases not matched to a gene: 8. The full variable domain, rest sourced from reference TRBV18 and TRBJ2-1, is NAGVMQNPRHLVRRRGQEARLRCSPMKGHSHVYWYRQLPEEGLKFMVYLQKENIIDESGMPKERFSAEFPKEGPSILRIQQVVRGDSAAYFCASSPQGLAGTSYNEQFFGPGTRLTVL.

J is TRBJ2-2 and V is TRBV3-1 (or the pseudogene TRBV3-2), with D possibly matching TRBD1 (5 bases). Germline values: CDR1 LGHDT, CDR2 YNNKEL (reference sequence). The CDR3 is 15 residues long. V was clipped by 1 base and J by 3 bases, with 9 bases between them. This CDR3 is CASSQAQVYTGELFF. In nucleotides, the CDR3 is TGTGCCAGCAGCCAAGCACAGGTATACACCGGGGAGCTGTTTTTT.

The V call is TRBV5-1, the J call TRBJ2-5, with 10 nucleotides matching TRBD2. From germline, CDR1 is SGHRS and CDR2 YFSETQ. The V and J ends lost 1 base and 4 bases, in that order; junction bases with no gene match: 7. The CDR3 is made up of 16 amino acids. This CDR3 reads CASSLRGLALGETQYF. CDR3 nucleotide sequence: TGCGCCAGCAGCTTGAGGGGACTAGCGTTGGGAGAGACCCAGTACTTC.

This clone showed up just once. The chain employs TRBV20-1 and TRBJ1-1; D ambiguous. This CDR3 region has 11 residues. Trimming pared 4 bases from V and 3 bases from J, leaving 6 bases between. Germline V lookup: CDR1 DFQATT, CDR2 SNEGSKA (reference sequence). The CDR3 reads CSATGYTEAFF. The CDR3 coding sequence is TGCAGTGCTACTGGATACACTGAAGCTTTCTTT.

The rearrangement uses TRBV28 and TRBJ1-5; 7 positions match TRBD1. This CDR3 region has 19 residues. Germline lookup yields CDR1 MDHEN and CDR2 SYDVKM. Trimming at V came to 7 bases and at J to 2 bases, leaving 20 bases not matched to a gene. Here the CDR3 reads CASTVEVRQGPIGNQPQHF. The CDR3 nucleotides are TGTGCCAGCACAGTGGAGGTGCGACAGGGTCCAATAGGCAATCAGCCCCAGCATTTT.

This clone was counted once. The chain employs TRBV6-1 and TRBJ2-7; 9 nucleotides agree with TRBD2. With 1 base clipped from V and 2 bases from J, the junction kept 3 bases outside the gene matches. CDR3 length: 15 residues. Germline loops: CDR1 MNHNS, CDR2 SASEGT. CDR3 sequence reads: CASSEGTSATYEQYF. In DNA, the CDR3 is TGTGCCAGCAGTGAAGGGACTAGCGCGACCTACGAGCAGTACTTC.

This chain joins TRBV5-1 and TRBJ2-1; 8 bases line up with TRBD2. The length of the CDR3 is 15 residues. The germline CDR1 and CDR2 sequences are SGHRS and YFSETQ. The V and J ends lost 2 bases and 2 bases, in that order; junction bases with no gene match: 3. The CDR3 DNA reads as TGCGCCAGCAGCTTTACTAGCGGACCCTACAATGAGCAGTTCTTC. This encodes CASSFTSGPYNEQFF.

J is TRBJ1-5 and V is TRBV28; D not certain. This CDR3 region has 15 residues. The germline V gene has CDR1 MDHEN and CDR2 SYDVKM. V was trimmed by 0 bases and J by 2 bases, leaving 8 bases between them. DNA of the CDR3: TGTGCCAGCAGTTTATGGTCCGGGGGCAATCAGCCCCAGCATTTT. It is translated as CASSLWSGGNQPQHF.

The rearrangement uses TRBV5-6 and TRBJ1-6, with 7 bases lining up with TRBD1. This CDR3 is built from 16 residues. Germline V CDR1 and CDR2: SGHDT, YYEEEE. V shed 0 bases, J shed 7 bases, and the junction held 7 bases outside the gene matches. CDR3 bases: TGTGCCAGCAGCTTGGCCTCCGGGACAGCCAATTCACCCCTCCACTTT. This translates into CASSLASGTANSPLHF.

The chain uses TRBV7-8 and TRBJ2-1, with 11 positions matching TRBD2. With V trimmed by 5 bases and J by 9 bases, 27 bases remained unmatched. The germline gives CDR1 SGHVS, CDR2 FQNEAQ. The CDR3 sequence is 21 residues long. CDR3 residues: CASSPLRILSTSGKLGGEQFF. DNA of the CDR3: TGTGCCAGCAGCCCCCTCAGGATTTTATCGACTAGCGGGAAGCTGGGAGGTGAGCAGTTCTTC.

This rearrangement joins TRBV2 to TRBJ2-7, with D possibly being TRBD1 (6 bases). CDR3 length equals 14 residues. The germline CDR1 and CDR2 sequences are SNHLY and FYNNEI. Trimming removed 9 bases from V and 1 base from J, with 16 bases in between. The CDR3 reads CASEMGDKSYEQYF. The CDR3 region has the DNA TGTGCCAGTGAAATGGGGGACAAATCCTACGAGCAGTACTTC.

The chain is built from TRBV5-1 and TRBJ2-7; 11 nucleotides match TRBD1. V dropped 0 bases and J dropped 6; count of bases not matched to a gene: 8. Germline V lookup: CDR1 SGHRS, CDR2 YFSETQ. The CDR3 contains 16 residues. The CDR3 nucleotides read TGCGCCAGCAGCTTGGGGGGGACAGGGGGTCCCCGCGAGCAGTACTTC. This codes for CASSLGGTGGPREQYF.

DNA for the CDR3: TGTGCCAGTAGTAAGGACAGGGCGGGGGATACGCAGTATTTT. Protein: CASSKDRAGDTQYF. This sequence joins TRBV19 and TRBJ2-3, with 8 bases fitting TRBD1. CDR1 is LNHDA, CDR2 SQIVND, per germline (reference sequence). The CDR3 contains 14 residues. V shed 4 bases and J 6 bases; nucleotides not matched to a gene: 6.

The V call is TRBV21-1, the J call TRBJ1-6; TRBD1 reflects the table's D call only, with no check against the DNA. TRBV21-1 is reported as a pseudogene. The CDR3 contains 17 residues. The CDR3 bases are TGTGCCAGCAGCAAAGCGACAGGACAACTAGTGAATTCACCCCTCCACTTT. It yields the protein CASSKATGQLVNSPLHF.

The J gene is TRBJ2-2, the V gene TRBV5-1; maybe TRBD2 (7 bases). The CDR3 has 15 residues. The V gene's germline CDR1 is SGHRS and CDR2 YFSETQ. V lost 1 base and J 7 bases, leaving 14 bases between the germline ends. The CDR3 DNA follows: TGCGCCAGCAGCTTGTCGGGGGGCCTTGTCGGGGAGCTGTTTTTT. Amino acid sequence: CASSLSGGLVGELFF. The entire variable domain, with the rest obtained from reference TRBV5-1 and TRBJ2-2, is as follows: KAGVTQTPRYLIKTRGQQVTLSCSPISGHRSVSWYQQTPGQGLQFLFEYFSETQRNKGNFPGRFSGRQFSNSRSEMNVSTLELGDSALYLCASSLSGGLVGELFFGEGSRLTVL.

The chain couples TRBV5-1 to TRBJ2-5; 10 nucleotides match TRBD2. This CDR3 comprises 17 residues. Trimming removed 0 bases from V and 4 bases from J; junction bases left unmatched: 9. The germline V gene encodes CDR1 SGHRS and CDR2 YFSETQ. CDR3 in DNA: TGCGCCAGCAGCTTGGCCCCTCCAGCGGGGGGGGGAGAGACCCAGTACTTC. Amino acid sequence: CASSLAPPAGGGETQYF.

A few counts support this clone. The chain uses TRBV6-5 and TRBJ2-2; D is perhaps TRBD1 (6 bases). This CDR3 has 13 amino acids. Trimming took 6 bases from V and 6 from J, leaving 11 bases between them. Germline V lookup: CDR1 MNHEY, CDR2 SVGAGI. The CDR3 loop is CASSYRAPGELFF. Written as DNA, the CDR3 is TGTGCCAGCAGCTACAGGGCGCCCGGGGAGCTGTTTTTT.

This CDR3 reads CASSPPVKRERDEQFF. The DNA for the CDR3 is TGCGCCAGCAGCCCCCCGGTAAAGCGGGAGCGGGATGAGCAGTTCTTC. V gene TRBV4-1 combines with J gene TRBJ2-1, with 8 nucleotides matching TRBD2. The CDR3 sequence is 16 residues long. CDR1 and CDR2 (germline): MGHRA, YSYEKL. With 4 bases clipped from V and 8 bases from J, the junction kept 13 bases outside the gene matches.

The J gene is TRBJ1-5, the V gene TRBV4-1; D unclear. Per the germline V gene, CDR1 is MGHRA and CDR2 is YSYEKL. Trimming stripped 0 bases from V and 6 bases from J, with 9 bases between. The CDR3 extends over 14 amino acids. As DNA, the CDR3 is TGCGCCAGCAGCCAAGAAGACGGGAGTCAGCCCCAGCATTTT. Translated: CASSQEDGSQPQHF.

The chain is built from TRBV4-1 and TRBJ2-2, with D unresolved. The V gene lost 1 base and the J gene lost 1 base, with 7 bases spanning the gap. The CDR3 covers 15 residues. Germline-derived CDR1 and CDR2 are MGHRA and YSYEKL. CDR3 nucleotides: TGCGCCAGCAGCCAAGTCAGCGAGAACACCGGGGAGCTGTTTTTT. It codes for CASSQVSENTGELFF.

V gene TRBV6-4 combines with J gene TRBJ2-1; D might be TRBD1 (5 bases). The germline gives CDR1 MRHNA, CDR2 SNTAGT. This CDR3 has 14 residues. Trimming pared 2 bases from V and 10 bases from J, leaving 15 bases between. The CDR3 bases are TGTGCCAGCAGTGACGAAGGCAGGGTACACGAGCAGTTCTTC. This translates into CASSDEGRVHEQFF.